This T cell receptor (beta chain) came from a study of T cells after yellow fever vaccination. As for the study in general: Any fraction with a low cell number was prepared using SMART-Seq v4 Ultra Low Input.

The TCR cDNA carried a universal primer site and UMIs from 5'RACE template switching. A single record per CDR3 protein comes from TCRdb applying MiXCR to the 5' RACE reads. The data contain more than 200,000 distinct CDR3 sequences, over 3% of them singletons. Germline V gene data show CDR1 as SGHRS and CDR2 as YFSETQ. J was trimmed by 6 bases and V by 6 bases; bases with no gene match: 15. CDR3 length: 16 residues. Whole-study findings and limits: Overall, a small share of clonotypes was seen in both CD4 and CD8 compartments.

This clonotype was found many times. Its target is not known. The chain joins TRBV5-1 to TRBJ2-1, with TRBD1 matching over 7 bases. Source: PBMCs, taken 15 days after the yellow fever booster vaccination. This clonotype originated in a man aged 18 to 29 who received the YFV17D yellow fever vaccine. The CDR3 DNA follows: TGCGCCAGCACCCTACTTACAGGGGTCGGACCCAATGAGCAGTTCTTC. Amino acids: CASTLLTGVGPNEQFF.